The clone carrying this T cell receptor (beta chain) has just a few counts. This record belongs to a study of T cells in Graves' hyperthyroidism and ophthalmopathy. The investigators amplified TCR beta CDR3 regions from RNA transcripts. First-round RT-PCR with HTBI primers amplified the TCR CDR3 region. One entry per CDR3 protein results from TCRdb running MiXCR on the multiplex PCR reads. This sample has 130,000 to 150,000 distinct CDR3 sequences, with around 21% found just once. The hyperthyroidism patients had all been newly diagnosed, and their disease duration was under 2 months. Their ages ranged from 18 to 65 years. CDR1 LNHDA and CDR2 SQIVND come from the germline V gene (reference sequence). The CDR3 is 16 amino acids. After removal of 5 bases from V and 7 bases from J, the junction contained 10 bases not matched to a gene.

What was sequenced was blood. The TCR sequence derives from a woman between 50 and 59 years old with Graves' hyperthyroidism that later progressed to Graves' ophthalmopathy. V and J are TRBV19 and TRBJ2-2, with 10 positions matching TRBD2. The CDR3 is CASSAFLAGEGGELFF. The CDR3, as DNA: TGTGCCAGTAGTGCCTTTCTAGCGGGAGAAGGCGGGGAGCTGTTTTTT. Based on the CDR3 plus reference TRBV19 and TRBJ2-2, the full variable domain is DGGITQSPKYLFRKEGQNVTLSCEQNLNHDAMYWYRQDPGQGLRLIYYSQIVNDFQKGDIAEGYSVSREKKESFPLTVTSAQKNPTAFYLCASSAFLAGEGGELFFGEGSRLTVL.